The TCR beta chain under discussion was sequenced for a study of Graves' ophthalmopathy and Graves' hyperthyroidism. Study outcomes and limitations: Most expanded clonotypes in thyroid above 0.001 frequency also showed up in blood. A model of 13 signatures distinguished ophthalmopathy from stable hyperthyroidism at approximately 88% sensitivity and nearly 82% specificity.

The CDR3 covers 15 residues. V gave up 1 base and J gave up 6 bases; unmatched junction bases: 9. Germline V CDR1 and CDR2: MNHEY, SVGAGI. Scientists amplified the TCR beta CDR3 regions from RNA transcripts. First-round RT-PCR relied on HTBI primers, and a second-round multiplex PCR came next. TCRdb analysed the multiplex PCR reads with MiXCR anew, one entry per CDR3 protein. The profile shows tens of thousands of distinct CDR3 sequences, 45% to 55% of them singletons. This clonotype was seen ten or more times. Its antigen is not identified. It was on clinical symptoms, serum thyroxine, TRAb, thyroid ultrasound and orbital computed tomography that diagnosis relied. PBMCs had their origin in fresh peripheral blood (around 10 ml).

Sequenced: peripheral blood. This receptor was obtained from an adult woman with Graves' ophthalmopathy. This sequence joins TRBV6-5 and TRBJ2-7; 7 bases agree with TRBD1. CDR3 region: CASSYFRGKLVEQYF. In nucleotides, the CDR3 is TGTGCCAGCAGTTACTTCAGGGGGAAGTTGGTCGAGCAGTACTTC.